This is a list of T cell receptor beta chains from one sample in a study of T cell changes during pregnancy in multiple sclerosis. The repertoire was sequenced with immunoSEQ multiplex PCR; TCRdb's copy has only in-frame clones and lacks some. The sample holds around 97,000 clones, roughly nine tenths seen once. Sequenced material: peripheral blood, taken after pregnancy. These receptors all come from a female donor with multiple sclerosis, enrolled in a pregnancy study. Both conserved end residues are part of each CDR3. D genes are given only for firm matches. Clone sizes are given selectively: once, few, many, or a class where the clone is expanded.

j_call v_call clone_size d_call cdr3_aa cdr3_nt
TRBJ1-1 TRBV14 . TRBD1 CASSQRGGRGETEAFF TGTGCCAGCAGCCAAAGGGGCGGCAGGGGGGAGACTGAAGCTTTCTTT
TRBJ1-1 TRBV7-9 . TRBD1 CASSLVGFGTGAEAFF TGTGCCAGCAGCTTAGTTGGTTTCGGGACAGGGGCTGAAGCTTTCTTT
TRBJ2-1 TRBV19 . TRBD1 CASRGQGVRNEQFF TGTGCCAGTAGGGGGCAGGGGGTGAGGAATGAGCAGTTCTTC
TRBJ1-3 TRBV6-1 . TRBD1 CASRGQLSGNTIYF TGTGCCAGCAGGGGACAGCTCTCTGGAAACACCATATATTTT
TRBJ2-5 TRBV9 once TRBD2 CASSASGEEEETQYF TGTGCCAGCAGCGCTAGCGGGGAGGAAGAAGAGACCCAGTACTTC
TRBJ1-1 TRBV4-2 . . CASSQAGGGGTEAFF TGTGCCAGCAGCCAAGCCGGGGGCGGGGGCACTGAAGCTTTCTTT
TRBJ2-1 TRBV28 . TRBD1 CASSSSGTGAHNEQFF TGTGCCAGCAGTTCTTCCGGGACAGGGGCCCACAATGAGCAGTTCTTC
TRBJ2-1 TRBV5-4 . TRBD2 CASSVGTSGRAMNEQFF TGTGCCAGCAGCGTGGGGACTAGCGGGAGGGCGATGAATGAGCAGTTCTTC
TRBJ1-6 TRBV10-3 . . CAISVFSYNSPLHF TGTGCCATCAGTGTCTTCTCCTATAATTCACCCCTCCACTTT
TRBJ2-1 TRBV10-3 . . CAITSDPTSYNEQFF TGTGCCATCACGAGCGACCCTACCTCCTACAATGAGCAGTTCTTC
TRBJ2-5 TRBV7-6 . . CASSLGGKETQYF TGTGCCAGCAGCTTAGGAGGGAAAGAGACCCAGTACTTC
TRBJ2-7 TRBV19 . . CASSMRTSGYEQYF TGTGCCAGTAGTATGCGGACAAGCGGGTACGAGCAGTACTTC
TRBJ2-6 TRBV5-1 . TRBD2 CASREGLAGVSGANVLTF TGCGCCAGCAGGGAGGGACTAGCGGGGGTCTCTGGGGCCAACGTCCTGACTTTC
TRBJ2-1 TRBV7-2 . TRBD1 CASSWGQSEMYQFF TGTGCCAGCAGCTGGGGACAGAGTGAGATGTATCAGTTCTTC
TRBJ2-5 TRBV7-2 . . CASSFSETQYF TGTGCCAGCAGCTTCTCAGAGACCCAGTACTTC
TRBJ2-2 TRBV5-4 . . CASSAGQPNTGELFF TGTGCCAGCAGCGCCGGACAGCCTAACACCGGGGAGCTGTTTTTT
TRBJ2-6 TRBV7-3 . . CASSLTGQGSSGANVLTF TGTGCCAGCAGCTTAACAGGGCAGGGTTCCTCTGGGGCCAACGTCCTGACTTTC
TRBJ2-7 TRBV5-4 . TRBD2 CASSWASGGAYEQYF TGTGCCAGCAGCTGGGCGAGCGGGGGGGCCTACGAGCAGTACTTC
TRBJ1-6 TRBV6-1 . . CASFLAGMGSPLHF TGTGCCAGCTTTTTGGCGGGGATGGGGTCACCCCTCCACTTT
TRBJ2-7 TRBV5-8 . . CASSSADVTVTYEQYF TGTGCCAGCAGCTCAGCGGACGTAACTGTAACCTACGAGCAGTACTTC
TRBJ2-7 TRBV6-5 . TRBD1 CASSPRQGAGYEQYF TGTGCCAGCAGTCCCCGACAGGGGGCGGGCTACGAGCAGTACTTC
TRBJ1-2 TRBV19 . TRBD1 CASTDTPGQGTYGYTF TGTGCCAGTACCGACACCCCGGGACAGGGGACCTATGGCTACACCTTC
TRBJ2-1 TRBV28 few TRBD2 CASSPTTRLAGEADEQFF TGTGCCAGCAGCCCCACTACCCGACTAGCGGGAGAGGCGGATGAGCAGTTCTTC
TRBJ1-1 TRBV5-1 . TRBD1 CASSLGTGNTEAFF TGCGCCAGCAGCCTCGGGACAGGGAACACTGAAGCTTTCTTT
TRBJ1-6 TRBV14 . . CASRQVDNSPLHF TGTGCCAGCAGACAGGTAGATAATTCACCCCTCCACTTT
TRBJ1-1 TRBV11-3 once . CASSFSRNTEAFF TGTGCCAGCAGCTTTAGCAGGAACACTGAAGCTTTCTTT
TRBJ2-5 TRBV15 . . CATRAGRGDIETQYF TGTGCCACCAGGGCGGGAAGAGGGGATATAGAGACCCAGTACTTC
TRBJ2-5 TRBV18 . TRBD1 CASSLVQGAMGETQYF TGTGCCAGCAGCCTAGTACAGGGGGCAATGGGAGAGACCCAGTACTTC
TRBJ2-4 TRBV18 . . CASSPLGIGAALAKNIQYF TGTGCCAGCTCACCTCTTGGCATTGGTGCTGCCTTAGCCAAAAACATTCAGTACTTC
TRBJ1-2 TRBV6-1 . TRBD1 CTLTGTALRNYGYTF TGTACCTTGACCGGGACAGCTCTGAGGAACTATGGCTACACCTTC
TRBJ2-1 TRBV4-1 . . CASSSIAGKELAANNEQFF TGCGCCAGCTCCAGTATTGCCGGGAAAGAGTTAGCAGCGAACAATGAGCAGTTCTTC
TRBJ2-1 TRBV19 . TRBD2 CASSILAGGNEQFF TGTGCCAGTAGTATACTAGCGGGGGGGAATGAGCAGTTCTTC
TRBJ2-7 TRBV7-8 . TRBD1 CASSLRGTGPYEQYF TGTGCCAGCAGCTTACGCGGGACAGGTCCCTACGAGCAGTACTTC
TRBJ2-3 TRBV7-3 . . CASSLHGLTVTDTQYF TGTGCCAGCAGCCTACACGGACTAACCGTCACAGATACGCAGTATTTT
TRBJ1-1 TRBV6-5 . . CASSYDPGPPAFF TGTGCCAGCAGTTACGATCCAGGCCCCCCGGCTTTCTTT
TRBJ2-1 TRBV27 . . CASSSRGYNEQFF TGTGCCAGCAGTAGCCGGGGGTACAATGAGCAGTTCTTC
TRBJ1-2 TRBV4-2 once . CASSQDHTGANYGYTF TGTGCCAGCAGCCAAGATCACACAGGAGCTAACTATGGCTACACCTTC
TRBJ2-2 TRBV25-1 . TRBD1 CASSRDRGDTGELFF TGTGCCAGCTCCCGGGACAGGGGGGACACCGGGGAGCTGTTTTTT
TRBJ2-4 TRBV4-2 . TRBD1 CASSQEDRGENIQYF TGTGCCAGCAGCCAAGAGGACAGGGGGGAAAACATTCAGTACTTC
TRBJ1-1 TRBV29-1 . . CSVVQDNTEAFF TGCAGCGTTGTACAGGACAACACTGAAGCTTTCTTT
TRBJ2-1 TRBV6-5 . TRBD2 CISAGGPNLEQFF TGTATATCGGCGGGAGGGCCTAACCTTGAGCAGTTCTTC
TRBJ1-5 TRBV6-6 few TRBD1 CASSFGQGDYNQPQHF TGTGCCAGCAGTTTTGGACAGGGGGACTACAATCAGCCCCAGCATTTT
TRBJ1-2 TRBV6-1 . TRBD1 CASRPDRGLNGYTF TGTGCCAGCAGACCGGACAGGGGGCTTAATGGCTACACCTTC
TRBJ1-1 TRBV2 . . CASSALSGNTEAFF TGTGCCAGCAGCGCCCTTTCAGGGAACACTGAAGCTTTCTTT
TRBJ2-1 TRBV19 . TRBD2 CASSTLAGNYNEQFF TGTGCCAGTAGTACCCTAGCGGGGAACTACAATGAGCAGTTCTTC
TRBJ2-1 TRBV28 . TRBD2 CASSGNLAGVAYNEQFF TGTGCCAGCAGTGGCAACCTAGCGGGAGTGGCCTACAATGAGCAGTTCTTC
TRBJ1-2 TRBV5-5 . TRBD1 CASSLKTGGGGYTF TGTGCCAGCAGCTTAAAAACAGGGGGGGGTGGCTACACCTTC
TRBJ1-1 TRBV27 . . CASSFRGMLSEAFF TGTGCCAGCAGTTTCAGAGGGATGCTTTCTGAAGCTTTCTTT
TRBJ2-1 TRBV29-1 . . CSVSVNEQFF TGCAGCGTTTCGGTAAATGAGCAGTTCTTC
TRBJ1-1 TRBV11-2 . . CASSLVRGTEAFF TGTGCCAGCAGCTTAGTACGGGGGACTGAAGCTTTCTTT
TRBJ2-1 TRBV19 once TRBD1 CASRDRGYNEQFF TGTGCCAGTAGGGACAGGGGGTACAATGAGCAGTTCTTC
TRBJ2-5 TRBV28 . TRBD2 CASSSGLAGPGETQYF TGTGCCAGCAGTTCCGGACTAGCGGGACCTGGGGAGACCCAGTACTTC